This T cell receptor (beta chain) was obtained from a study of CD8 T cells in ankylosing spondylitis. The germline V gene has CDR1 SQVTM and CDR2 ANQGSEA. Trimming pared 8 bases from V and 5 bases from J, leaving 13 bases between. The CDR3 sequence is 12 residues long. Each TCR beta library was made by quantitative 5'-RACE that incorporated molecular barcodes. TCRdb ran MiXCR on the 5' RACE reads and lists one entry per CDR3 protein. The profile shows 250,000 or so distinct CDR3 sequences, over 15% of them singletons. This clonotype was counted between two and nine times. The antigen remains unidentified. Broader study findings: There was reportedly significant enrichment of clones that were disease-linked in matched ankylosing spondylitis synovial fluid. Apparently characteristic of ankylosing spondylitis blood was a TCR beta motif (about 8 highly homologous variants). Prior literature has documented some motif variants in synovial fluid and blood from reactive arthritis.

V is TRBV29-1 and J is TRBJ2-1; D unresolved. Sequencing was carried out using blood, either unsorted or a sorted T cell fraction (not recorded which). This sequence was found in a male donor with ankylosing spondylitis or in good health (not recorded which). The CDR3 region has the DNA TGCAGCTTGTGGTACGGAAACAATGAGCAGTTCTTC. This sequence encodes CSLWYGNNEQFF.